This entry is about one T cell receptor beta chain. Its antigen is unknown. The sample is drawn from a study of STAT3 mutations in large granular lymphocyte leukemia. The study's findings and limits: At least one immunodominant TCR beta clonotype appeared in every T-cell large granular lymphocyte leukemia patient. In several patients, dominant TCR clone burden exceeded STAT3 mutant burden, suggesting STAT3 mutation arose secondarily. Samples missed the first appearance of the clone.

Average productive template count per sample was around 43,000. Using immunoSEQ multiplex PCR, the repertoire was profiled, and TCRdb retains in-frame clones only, with some absent. The sample records tens of thousands of clones, about three quarters being singletons. The length of the CDR3 is 16 residues. CDR1 is SGHRS and CDR2 is YFSETQ in the germline V gene. V trimming: 7 bases; J trimming: 0 bases; junction bases outside the gene matches: 7. V usage is TRBV5-1 and J usage is TRBJ2-1; 10 nucleotides match TRBD2. This receptor was obtained from a woman in her forties or fifties with T-cell large granular lymphocyte leukemia. Some clones in this sample may be carry-over from other donors' samples. Sequencing was carried out using peripheral blood mononuclear cells. Here the CDR3 reads CASGSSSGSSYNEQFF. The DNA for the CDR3 is TGCGCCAGCGGTAGTTCTAGCGGGAGCTCCTACAATGAGCAGTTCTTC.